This T cell receptor (beta chain) was captured in a study of regulatory T cells in long-lasting Graves disease. Arm-PCR of CDR3 regions with iRepertoire HTBI primers generated TCR beta libraries. TCRdb reprocessed the multiplex PCR reads with MiXCR, giving one entry per CDR3 protein. The sample contains roughly 500,000 distinct CDR3 sequences, approximately 12% of which appear only once. This clonotype turned up a few times. Its antigen is undetermined. Germline V gene sequence: CDR1 MDHEN, CDR2 SYDVKM. The CDR3 length is 12 residues. V lost 10 bases to trimming and J lost 6 bases; unmatched junction nucleotides: 7. Time point in this sample: newly diagnosed GD, antithyroid drugs for less than 3 months. PBMC-derived RNA was used for the TCR library. Study-wide findings and caveats: Persistent cases favored TRBV28, TRBJ1-2 and TRBJ2-5.

These data also formed part of another study, on T cells in Graves' hyperthyroidism and ophthalmopathy. From that paper: No ophthalmopathy progression within 18 months constituted stable Graves' hyperthyroidism. The majority of expanded thyroid clonotypes above 0.001 also appeared in blood.

The sequence derives from a man aged 25 to 45 with Graves disease. The sequencing here drew on peripheral blood mononuclear cells (PBMCs), taken at new diagnosis, from a patient treated with antithyroid drugs. The V and J genes are TRBV28 and TRBJ2-7, with 9 bases that match TRBD1. This CDR3 is CAMGQGSGEQYF. CDR3 nucleotide sequence: TGTGCCATGGGACAGGGATCTGGCGAGCAGTACTTC.